This T cell receptor (beta chain) was recovered during a study of regulatory T cells in long-lasting Graves disease. TCR beta libraries were built with iRepertoire HTBI primers and Arm-PCR of CDR3 regions. TCRdb re-derived calls from the multiplex PCR reads in MiXCR, one entry per CDR3 protein. The table shows 550,000 to 700,000 distinct CDR3 sequences, with around 16% occurring only once. CDR3 length: 12 amino acids. V lost 5 bases to trimming and J lost 5 bases, with 8 bases between them. CDR1 SEHNR and CDR2 FQNEAQ come from the germline V gene (reference sequence). Ten or more counts support this clonotype. Its specificity is unknown. Points from the study as a whole: Persistent disease samples used TRBV28, TRBJ1-2 and TRBJ2-5 preferentially.

Time point specified: newly diagnosed GD, antithyroid drugs for less than 3 months. Following extraction of RNA from PBMCs, that RNA was used to make the TCR library. Graves' disease diagnosis used American Thyroid Association guidelines. In addition, the sample was reused for a study of T cells in Graves' hyperthyroidism and ophthalmopathy. That work adds: The HTBI set primed first-round TCR CDR3 RT-PCR.

The V and J genes are TRBV7-9 and TRBJ2-3; no clear D. Material: peripheral blood mononuclear cells (PBMCs), obtained at new diagnosis, from a patient treated with antithyroid drugs. This sequence was found in a man aged 18 to 30 with Graves disease. In DNA form, the CDR3 reads TGTGCCAGCAGCACGTCACTAGATACGCAGTATTTT. It is translated as CASSTSLDTQYF.